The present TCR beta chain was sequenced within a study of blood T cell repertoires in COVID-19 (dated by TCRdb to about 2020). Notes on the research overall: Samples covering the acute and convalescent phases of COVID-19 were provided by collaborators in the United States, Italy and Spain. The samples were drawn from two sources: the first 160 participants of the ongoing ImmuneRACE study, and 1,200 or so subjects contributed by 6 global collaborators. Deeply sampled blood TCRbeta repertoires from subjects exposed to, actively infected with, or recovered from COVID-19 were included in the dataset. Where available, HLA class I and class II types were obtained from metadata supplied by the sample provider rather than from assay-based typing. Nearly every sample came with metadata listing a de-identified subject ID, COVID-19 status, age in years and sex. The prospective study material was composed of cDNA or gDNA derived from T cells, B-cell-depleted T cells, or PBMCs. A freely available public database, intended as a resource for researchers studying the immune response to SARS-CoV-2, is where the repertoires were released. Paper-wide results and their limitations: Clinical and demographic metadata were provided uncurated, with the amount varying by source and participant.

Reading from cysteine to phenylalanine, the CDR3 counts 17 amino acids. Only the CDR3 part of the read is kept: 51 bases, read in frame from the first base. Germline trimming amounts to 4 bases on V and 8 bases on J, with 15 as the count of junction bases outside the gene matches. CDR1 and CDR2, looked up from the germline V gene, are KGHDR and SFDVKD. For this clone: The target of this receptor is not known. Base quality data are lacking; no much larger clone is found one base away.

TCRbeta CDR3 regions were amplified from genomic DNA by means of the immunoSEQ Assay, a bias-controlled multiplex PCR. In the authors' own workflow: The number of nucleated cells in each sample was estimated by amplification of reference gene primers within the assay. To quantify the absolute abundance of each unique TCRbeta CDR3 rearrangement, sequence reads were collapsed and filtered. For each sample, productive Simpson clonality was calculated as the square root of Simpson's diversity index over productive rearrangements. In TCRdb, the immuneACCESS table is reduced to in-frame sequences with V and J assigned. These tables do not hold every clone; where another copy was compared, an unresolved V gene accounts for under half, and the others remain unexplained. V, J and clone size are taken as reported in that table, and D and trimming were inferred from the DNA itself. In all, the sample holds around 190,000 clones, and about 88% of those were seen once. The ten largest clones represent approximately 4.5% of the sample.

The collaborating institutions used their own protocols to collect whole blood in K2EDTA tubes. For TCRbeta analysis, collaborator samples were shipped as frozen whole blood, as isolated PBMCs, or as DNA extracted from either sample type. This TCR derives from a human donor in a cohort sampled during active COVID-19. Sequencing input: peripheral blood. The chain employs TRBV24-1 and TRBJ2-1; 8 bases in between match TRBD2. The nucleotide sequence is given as TGTGCCACCAGTGACAGAAGTGGACTAGCTTTTTTCGATGAGCAGTTCTTC. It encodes CATSDRSGLAFFDEQFF.